A selection of T cell receptor beta chains follows, all from one sample in a study of control samples from healthy donors and cancer patients. Using immunoSEQ multiplex PCR, the repertoire was profiled, and TCRdb retains in-frame clones only, with some absent. The data hold fewer than 95,000 clones, with roughly 86% observed a single time. The sample taken for sequencing was blood. These receptors came from a woman between 50 and 59 years old in good health. CDR3s include the opening cysteine and the closing phenylalanine or tryptophan. The order of the fields is D gene, V gene, J gene, clone size, CDR3 protein, CDR3 DNA. D genes are given only for firm matches. Where a row states a size, it is once, few, many or the class of an expanded clone; other rows omit it.

NA	TRBV7-3	TRBJ2-3	NA	CASSLSYTDTQYF	TGTGCCAGCAGCTTAAGTTACACAGATACGCAGTATTTT
NA	TRBV4-3	TRBJ1-1	NA	CASRRDIGGTEAFF	TGCGCCAGCAGGAGGGACATCGGTGGCACTGAAGCTTTCTTT
NA	TRBV7-2	TRBJ2-5	NA	CASSPGPGNQETQYF	TGTGCCAGCAGCCCGGGTCCGGGGAACCAAGAGACCCAGTACTTC
NA	TRBV3-1/TRBV3-2	TRBJ1-5	NA	CASSPARSNQPQHF	TGTGCCAGCAGCCCGGCTCGGAGCAATCAGCCCCAGCATTTT
NA	TRBV2	TRBJ1-2	NA	CASSEPTEEGYTF	TGTGCCAGCAGTGAACCCACAGAGGAGGGCTACACCTTC
NA	TRBV5-1	TRBJ2-2	NA	CASIDLGNTGELFF	TGCGCCAGCATCGACCTGGGGAACACCGGGGAGCTGTTTTTT
NA	TRBV7-2	TRBJ2-5	NA	CASSLEGGGETQYF	TGTGCCAGCAGCTTAGAGGGGGGCGGGGAGACCCAGTACTTC
TRBD1	TRBV7-7	TRBJ2-5	NA	CASSLAGGAQETQYF	TGTGCTAGCAGCTTAGCAGGGGGCGCACAAGAGACCCAGTACTTC
NA	TRBV6-2/TRBV6-3	TRBJ2-7	NA	CASSYSGTDQYEQYF	TGTGCCAGCAGTTACTCCGGGACGGATCAATACGAGCAGTACTTC
NA	TRBV18	TRBJ1-1	NA	CASSQEGQDTEAFF	TGTGCCAGCTCACAAGAGGGACAAGACACTGAAGCTTTCTTT
TRBD1	TRBV12-5	TRBJ2-1	NA	CASGLTGTGVNEQFF	TGTGCTAGTGGTTTAACCGGGACAGGGGTCAATGAGCAGTTCTTC
NA	TRBV24-1	TRBJ2-2	NA	CATSDLRTGELFF	TGTGCCACCAGTGATTTGAGAACCGGGGAGCTGTTTTTT
TRBD2	TRBV7-3	TRBJ2-5	NA	CASSSLAGGETQYF	TGTGCCAGCAGTTCATTAGCGGGAGGAGAGACCCAGTACTTC
NA	TRBV25-1	TRBJ1-4	once	CASSVFEKLFF	TGTGCCAGCAGTGTGTTTGAAAAACTGTTTTTT
TRBD2	TRBV18	TRBJ2-1	NA	CASSPRTSGGSGKREQFF	TGTGCCAGCTCACCAAGGACTAGCGGGGGCTCCGGTAAACGTGAGCAGTTCTTC
NA	TRBV19	TRBJ1-5	NA	CASSILLYTSNQPQHF	TGTGCCAGTAGTATCCTGCTTTACACCAGCAATCAGCCCCAGCATTTT
NA	TRBV5-1	TRBJ2-1	NA	CASSLGQVQGEQFF	TGCGCCAGCAGCTTGGGACAGGTGCAAGGTGAGCAGTTCTTC
TRBD1	TRBV24-1	TRBJ2-1	NA	CATRSHAGTGDNEQFF	TGTGCCACCAGGTCCCACGCCGGGACAGGGGACAATGAGCAGTTCTTC
NA	TRBV14	TRBJ2-3	few	CASSSISQGSTDTQYF	TGTGCCAGCAGCTCAATATCGCAGGGTAGCACAGATACGCAGTATTTT
NA	TRBV27	TRBJ2-4	NA	CASRGGLAQNIQYF	TGTGCCAGCAGGGGTGGGCTAGCCCAAAACATTCAGTACTTC
TRBD1	TRBV12-3/TRBV12-4	TRBJ1-1	NA	CASSTGANTEAFF	TGTGCCAGCAGTACAGGGGCCAACACTGAAGCTTTCTTT
TRBD2	TRBV3-1/TRBV3-2	TRBJ2-3	NA	CASSQATSGKTQYF	TGTGCCAGCAGCCAAGCCACTAGCGGGAAAACGCAGTATTTT
TRBD1	TRBV9	TRBJ1-6	NA	CASSVRQGSNSPLHF	TGTGCCAGCAGCGTCCGACAGGGTTCCAATTCACCCCTCCACTTT
NA	TRBV19	TRBJ1-4	NA	CASMGFATNEKLFF	TGTGCCAGTATGGGGTTCGCAACTAATGAAAAACTGTTTTTT
NA	TRBV5-1	TRBJ1-2	NA	CASSLGIQYGYTF	TGCGCCAGCAGCTTGGGGATTCAATACGGCTACACCTTC
NA	TRBV10-1	TRBJ1-4	NA	CASSPQGRNEKLFF	TGCGCCAGCAGCCCCCAGGGGAGGAATGAAAAACTGTTTTTT
NA	TRBV6-2/TRBV6-3	TRBJ1-2	NA	CASSYSTAGGYTF	TGTGCCAGCAGTTACTCGACAGCGGGTGGCTACACCTTC
NA	TRBV7-2	TRBJ1-2	NA	CASSLPQGDGYTF	TGTGCCAGCAGCTTACCCCAGGGCGACGGCTACACCTTC
NA	TRBV11-2	TRBJ2-3	once	CASSFSTDTQYF	TGTGCCAGCAGCTTTTCCACAGATACGCAGTATTTT
NA	TRBV21-1	TRBJ2-7	NA	CASSEEAADAYEQYF	TGTGCCAGCAGCGAGGAGGCGGCGGACGCCTACGAGCAGTACTTC
NA	TRBV4-3	TRBJ2-1	NA	CASSQKMEGGEQFF	TGCGCCAGCAGCCAAAAGATGGAGGGCGGGGAGCAGTTCTTC
NA	TRBV6-2/TRBV6-3	TRBJ1-5	NA	CASSYRGAGNQPQHF	TGTGCCAGCAGTTACCGGGGGGCAGGCAATCAGCCCCAGCATTTT
TRBD1	TRBV18	TRBJ2-5	NA	CASSPEGGRQETQYF	TGTGCCAGCTCACCAGAAGGGGGCCGCCAAGAGACCCAGTACTTC
TRBD1	TRBV5-1	TRBJ2-2	once	CASSLGGRGQNTGELFF	TGCGCCAGCAGCTTGGGAGGCAGGGGGCAAAACACCGGGGAGCTGTTTTTT
TRBD1	TRBV29-1	TRBJ2-3	few	CSVAGTGADTQYF	TGCAGCGTCGCCGGGACAGGGGCCGATACGCAGTATTTT
NA	TRBV28	TRBJ1-5	NA	CASRAGVGQPQHF	TGTGCCAGCAGAGCAGGGGTGGGTCAGCCCCAGCATTTT
NA	TRBV4-3	TRBJ2-1	NA	CASSQDVGEYNEQFF	TGCGCCAGCAGCCAAGATGTGGGGGAGTACAATGAGCAGTTCTTC
NA	TRBV5-5	TRBJ2-7	NA	CASSASNYEQYF	TGTGCCAGCAGCGCCTCGAACTACGAGCAGTACTTC
NA	TRBV6-5	TRBJ2-7	NA	CASTATYEQYF	TGTGCCAGTACAGCTACCTACGAGCAGTACTTC
NA	TRBV29-1	TRBJ1-1	NA	CSVDWQLPEAFF	TGCAGCGTTGATTGGCAGTTACCTGAAGCTTTCTTT
NA	TRBV7-2	TRBJ1-2	few	CASSPQGRPHGYTF	TGTGCCAGCAGCCCGCAGGGACGGCCGCATGGCTACACCTTC
TRBD1	TRBV5-1	TRBJ1-1	NA	CASSVGQGVGEAFF	TGCGCCAGCAGCGTGGGACAGGGGGTGGGGGAAGCTTTCTTT
NA	TRBV2	TRBJ2-7	NA	CASGELRAEF	TGTGCCAGCGGTGAGCTACGGGCGGAGTTC
TRBD2	TRBV9	TRBJ2-1	NA	CASSVVSGWNEQFF	TGTGCCAGCAGCGTAGTTAGCGGGTGGAATGAGCAGTTCTTC
TRBD2	TRBV5-1	TRBJ2-7	NA	CASSKTSGVFEQYF	TGCGCCAGCAGCAAAACTAGCGGGGTTTTCGAGCAGTACTTC
NA	TRBV14	TRBJ2-5	NA	CASSYTPRGKGWETQYF	TGTGCCAGCAGCTATACCCCCCGAGGGAAGGGGTGGGAGACCCAGTACTTC
NA	TRBV25-1	TRBJ2-1	NA	CASSEMGLAHLLGNEQFF	TGTGCCAGCAGTGAAATGGGGCTAGCTCATCTCCTGGGGAATGAGCAGTTCTTC
TRBD2	TRBV11-2	TRBJ2-3	NA	CASSLSLAGVTDTQYF	TGTGCCAGCAGCTTATCACTAGCGGGAGTCACAGATACGCAGTATTTT
TRBD1	TRBV19	TRBJ1-2	NA	CASQRGRTGGNYGYTF	TGTGCCAGTCAACGGGGGAGGACAGGGGGCAACTATGGCTACACCTTC